The clone carrying this T cell receptor (beta chain) was seen a few times. Its antigen is currently unknown. This record belongs to a study of long-term antiretroviral therapy in people with HIV. Background on the study: The earliest samples came about a decade before the 2015 immediate-ART recommendation.

Overall study findings and caveats: All time points showed a repertoire dominated by clones expanded before ART. ART was followed by higher diversity that remained below transplant donor controls.

At survey level, the immunoSEQ assay was run in its v3.0 version. Some clones are missing from TCRdb's copy, which holds only in-frame ones; the method was immunoSEQ multiplex PCR. This sample has about 25,000 clones, with approximately 83% found just once. Each HIV participant was treated in the United States. This clonotype was obtained from a man between 45 and 60 years old with HIV. The sequenced sample was unsorted PBMCs, obtained 1.2 years after starting antiretroviral therapy.

The DNA of the CDR3 is TGTGCCAGCAGCTTCCGACCCCCGGGGGGTGGCGCGGATACGCAGTATTTT. Encoded protein: CASSFRPPGGGADTQYF. This chain joins TRBV7-3 and TRBJ2-3; TRBD2 aligns across 7 bases. Germline lookup yields CDR1 SGHTA and CDR2 FQGTGA. V trimming: 3 bases; J trimming: 6 bases; junction bases outside the gene matches: 15. The CDR3 is made up of 17 amino acids.